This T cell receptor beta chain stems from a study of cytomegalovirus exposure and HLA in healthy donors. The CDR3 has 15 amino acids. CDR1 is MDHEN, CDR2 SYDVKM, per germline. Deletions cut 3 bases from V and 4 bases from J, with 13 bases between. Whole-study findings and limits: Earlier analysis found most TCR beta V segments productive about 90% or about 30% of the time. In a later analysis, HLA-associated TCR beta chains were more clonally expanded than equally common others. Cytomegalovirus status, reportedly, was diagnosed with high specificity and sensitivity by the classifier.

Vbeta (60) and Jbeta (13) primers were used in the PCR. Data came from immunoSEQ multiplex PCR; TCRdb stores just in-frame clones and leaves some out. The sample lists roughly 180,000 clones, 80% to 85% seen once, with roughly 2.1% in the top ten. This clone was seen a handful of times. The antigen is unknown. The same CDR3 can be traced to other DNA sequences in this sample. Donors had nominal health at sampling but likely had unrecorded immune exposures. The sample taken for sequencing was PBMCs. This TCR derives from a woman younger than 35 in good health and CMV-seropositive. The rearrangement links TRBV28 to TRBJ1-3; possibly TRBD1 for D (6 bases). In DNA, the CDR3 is TGTGCCAGCAGTTTGATAAGGGGGTCCGGAAACACCATATATTTT. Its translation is CASSLIRGSGNTIYF.